This T cell receptor (beta chain) came from a study of blood T cell repertoires in COVID-19. On the study more broadly: The United States, Italy and Spain supplied acute and convalescent COVID-19 samples.

Only in-frame clones appear in the TCRdb table, and some are missing; sequencing was by immunoSEQ multiplex PCR. The sample holds approximately 260,000 clones, 75% to 90% seen once. Looked up from germline, CDR1 is PRHDT and CDR2 is FYEKMQ (reference sequence). The CDR3 is 12 amino acids. V lost 3 bases to trimming and J lost 7 bases, with 9 bases between them. The chain uses TRBV13 and TRBJ2-5; possible D gene TRBD1, 5 bases. The specimen was peripheral blood. The clonotype was recovered from a woman aged 40 to 50 who had recovered from COVID-19. The CDR3 coding sequence is TGTGCCAGCAGCTTGTCAAGGGGGACCCAGTACTTC. Translated, it gives CASSLSRGTQYF.